The rows below give T cell receptor beta chains drawn from one sample of a study of blood T cell repertoires in COVID-19. Sequencing used immunoSEQ multiplex PCR; TCRdb keeps in-frame clones, though not all of them. Of 450,000 to 500,000 clones in the sample, 70% to 90% were seen once. Material for sequencing was peripheral blood. The receptor set was obtained from a human donor in a cohort sampled during active COVID-19. Both conserved end residues are part of each CDR3. The D gene is left open where the match is weak. Clone size is stated in some rows and not others, as once, few, many or a class when expanded.

abundance: .; j_gene: TRBJ2-5; v_gene: TRBV7-2; d_gene: .; CDR3nt: TGTGCCAGCAGCTTCAGGCAGACCCAGTACTTC; CDR3aa: CASSFRQTQYF
abundance: .; j_gene: TRBJ2-7; v_gene: TRBV7-8; d_gene: .; CDR3nt: TGTGCCAGCAGCTTAGGGGCCAGGGGTATGAACGAGCAGTACTTC; CDR3aa: CASSLGARGMNEQYF
abundance: .; j_gene: TRBJ1-2; v_gene: TRBV19; d_gene: TRBD1; CDR3nt: TGTGCCAGTAGTAGGGGACAGGGTAATGGCTACACCTTC; CDR3aa: CASSRGQGNGYTF
abundance: .; j_gene: TRBJ2-1; v_gene: TRBV30; d_gene: .; CDR3nt: TGTGCCTGGAGTGAAGCGGTAATCTACAATGAGCAGTTCTTC; CDR3aa: CAWSEAVIYNEQFF
abundance: .; j_gene: TRBJ1-3; v_gene: TRBV3-1/TRBV3-2; d_gene: .; CDR3nt: TGTGCCAGCAGCCATCCCAGAAACTCTGGAAACACCATATATTTT; CDR3aa: CASSHPRNSGNTIYF
abundance: .; j_gene: TRBJ2-5; v_gene: TRBV10-3; d_gene: .; CDR3nt: TGTGCCATCAGTGAGTCGGCGGGATCCGAGACCCAGTACTTC; CDR3aa: CAISESAGSETQYF
abundance: few; j_gene: TRBJ2-3; v_gene: TRBV28; d_gene: TRBD2; CDR3nt: TGTGCCAGCATCCCGGGACTAGCGGGAGGAAGCACAGATACGCAGTATTTT; CDR3aa: CASIPGLAGGSTDTQYF
abundance: .; j_gene: TRBJ2-1; v_gene: TRBV6-4; d_gene: .; CDR3nt: TGTGCCAGCAGTGACCAACCTACTAGTTTCTATAAGCAGTTCTTC; CDR3aa: CASSDQPTSFYKQFF
abundance: .; j_gene: TRBJ1-5; v_gene: TRBV2; d_gene: .; CDR3nt: TGTGCCAGCAGGTTAGGGGATCAGCCCCAGCATTTT; CDR3aa: CASRLGDQPQHF
abundance: .; j_gene: TRBJ1-5; v_gene: TRBV7-2; d_gene: .; CDR3nt: TGTGCCAGCAGCGAACAGGGATCGTACAATCAGCCCCAGCATTTT; CDR3aa: CASSEQGSYNQPQHF
abundance: few; j_gene: TRBJ2-3; v_gene: TRBV9; d_gene: .; CDR3nt: TGTGCCAGCAACAGTTTAGGTGCCCTCACAGATACGCAGTATTTT; CDR3aa: CASNSLGALTDTQYF
abundance: .; j_gene: TRBJ1-1; v_gene: TRBV19; d_gene: .; CDR3nt: TGTGCCAGTAGACGGACAGCAGGGTACACTGAAGCTTTCTTT; CDR3aa: CASRRTAGYTEAFF
abundance: few; j_gene: TRBJ1-5; v_gene: TRBV30; d_gene: .; CDR3nt: TGTGCCTGGAGTTCAAAAACTTTCAATCAGCCCCAGCATTTT; CDR3aa: CAWSSKTFNQPQHF
abundance: .; j_gene: TRBJ2-5; v_gene: TRBV5-4; d_gene: .; CDR3nt: TGTGCCAGCAGCTCAAACAGCGGCCAAGAGACCCAGTACTTC; CDR3aa: CASSSNSGQETQYF
abundance: .; j_gene: TRBJ2-5; v_gene: TRBV6-4; d_gene: .; CDR3nt: TGTGCCAGCAGTGACCTTAATAATACAGGGAAAGAGACCCAGTACTTC; CDR3aa: CASSDLNNTGKETQYF
abundance: once; j_gene: TRBJ1-6; v_gene: TRBV5-6; d_gene: TRBD1; CDR3nt: TGTGCCAGCAGTTCCGGGACAGGGGGCTCACCCCTCCACTTT; CDR3aa: CASSSGTGGSPLHF
abundance: .; j_gene: TRBJ2-4; v_gene: TRBV7-9; d_gene: TRBD1; CDR3nt: TGTGCCAGCAGCTTAGGGGGGATGACAGGGTTTCAGTACTTC; CDR3aa: CASSLGGMTGFQYF
abundance: once; j_gene: TRBJ1-1; v_gene: TRBV3-1/TRBV3-2; d_gene: .; CDR3nt: TGTGCCAGCAGCCAAGGGCGGCGGGACGAAGCTTTCTTT; CDR3aa: CASSQGRRDEAFF
abundance: .; j_gene: TRBJ1-1; v_gene: TRBV28; d_gene: .; CDR3nt: TGTGCCAGCAGCACAGGGAGACCCACTGAAGCTTTCTTT; CDR3aa: CASSTGRPTEAFF
abundance: .; j_gene: TRBJ1-6; v_gene: TRBV28; d_gene: .; CDR3nt: TGTGCCAGCAGTTCAACCGACGGGAAAGGGTATCCCCTCCACTTT; CDR3aa: CASSSTDGKGYPLHF
abundance: .; j_gene: TRBJ2-7; v_gene: TRBV11-2; d_gene: .; CDR3nt: TGTGCCAGCAGCCCGGGACTTAACTCCTACGAGCAGTACTTC; CDR3aa: CASSPGLNSYEQYF
abundance: .; j_gene: TRBJ1-2; v_gene: TRBV7-3; d_gene: .; CDR3nt: TGTGCCAGCAGCCTAATAGCGGAAGACTATGACGGCTACACCTTC; CDR3aa: CASSLIAEDYDGYTF
abundance: .; j_gene: TRBJ1-1; v_gene: TRBV30; d_gene: .; CDR3nt: TGTGCCTGGAGTTACAGGGCGAACACTGAAGCTTTCTTT; CDR3aa: CAWSYRANTEAFF
abundance: .; j_gene: TRBJ2-3; v_gene: TRBV21-1; d_gene: .; CDR3nt: TGTGCCAGCAGCAAGTGGTGGGGAGGCACAGATACGCAGTATTTT; CDR3aa: CASSKWWGGTDTQYF
abundance: .; j_gene: TRBJ2-1; v_gene: TRBV3-1/TRBV3-2; d_gene: TRBD2; CDR3nt: TGTGCCAGCAGCCAAGGAAGGGCGGGAGGGCCCTATGAGCAGTTCTTC; CDR3aa: CASSQGRAGGPYEQFF
abundance: few; j_gene: TRBJ1-3; v_gene: TRBV7-3; d_gene: .; CDR3nt: TGTGCCAGCAGCACCCGGGAGGGAAACACCATATATTTT; CDR3aa: CASSTREGNTIYF
abundance: .; j_gene: TRBJ2-1; v_gene: TRBV6-5; d_gene: TRBD2; CDR3nt: TGTGCCAGCAGCACTAGCGGTATCTACAATGAGCAGTTCTTC; CDR3aa: CASSTSGIYNEQFF
abundance: once; j_gene: TRBJ1-3; v_gene: TRBV4-1; d_gene: .; CDR3nt: TGCGCCAGCAGCCTAAAGGGTGCAGGGTACGGAAACACCATATATTTT; CDR3aa: CASSLKGAGYGNTIYF
abundance: few; j_gene: TRBJ2-1; v_gene: TRBV15; d_gene: .; CDR3nt: TGTGCCACCAGCAGAGCTAATGAGCAGTTCTTC; CDR3aa: CATSRANEQFF
abundance: .; j_gene: TRBJ2-2; v_gene: TRBV19; d_gene: .; CDR3nt: TGTGCCAGTAGCCGGGATCGAACCGACACCGGGGAGCTGTTTTTT; CDR3aa: CASSRDRTDTGELFF
abundance: .; j_gene: TRBJ1-1; v_gene: TRBV12-3/TRBV12-4; d_gene: .; CDR3nt: TGTGCCAGCAGACCGACAGAGAACACTGAAGCTTTCTTT; CDR3aa: CASRPTENTEAFF
abundance: .; j_gene: TRBJ1-2; v_gene: TRBV28; d_gene: .; CDR3nt: TGTGCCAGCAGTTCCCGCCAGACAGAAGACTATGGCTACACCTTC; CDR3aa: CASSSRQTEDYGYTF
abundance: .; j_gene: TRBJ1-4; v_gene: TRBV14; d_gene: TRBD1; CDR3nt: TGTGCCAGCAGCCACAGACAGGGGGCCAACACTAATGAAAAACTGTTTTTT; CDR3aa: CASSHRQGANTNEKLFF
abundance: .; j_gene: TRBJ2-1; v_gene: TRBV9; d_gene: TRBD2; CDR3nt: TGTGCCAGCAGCGTAGGGGACTATGCGGGAGGGCCTGGTGAGCAGTTCTTC; CDR3aa: CASSVGDYAGGPGEQFF
abundance: .; j_gene: TRBJ2-5; v_gene: TRBV5-1; d_gene: .; CDR3nt: TGCGCCAGCAGCCCACCCAGCGGTGGCCCCAGGACCCAGTACTTC; CDR3aa: CASSPPSGGPRTQYF
abundance: .; j_gene: TRBJ1-1; v_gene: TRBV3-1/TRBV3-2; d_gene: .; CDR3nt: TGTGCCAGCAGCCAGGCAGGGTTCACTGAAGCTTTCTTT; CDR3aa: CASSQAGFTEAFF
abundance: .; j_gene: TRBJ2-2; v_gene: TRBV30; d_gene: TRBD2; CDR3nt: TGTGCCTGTAGAGCGGGAGCGGGCCTGACGAACACCGGGGAGCTGTTTTTT; CDR3aa: CACRAGAGLTNTGELFF
abundance: .; j_gene: TRBJ1-2; v_gene: TRBV29-1; d_gene: TRBD1; CDR3nt: TGCAGCGCCCGAGGGACAGGCGATGGCTACACCTTC; CDR3aa: CSARGTGDGYTF